This record concerns one T cell receptor beta chain sequence. As yet, its antigen is unknown. This sample is part of a study of cytomegalovirus exposure and HLA in healthy donors. Across the study: An analysis done earlier identified about 100 million unique TCR beta sequences from roughly 190 million T cells. Findings and caveats of the study: Most subjects had HLA-A and HLA-B alleles reportedly predicted accurately by TCR beta sequences. Analyses of presence and absence presupposed an approximately uniform sequencing depth across donors.

The PCR ran on 60 Vbeta and 13 Jbeta primers. Assay used: immunoSEQ multiplex PCR; TCRdb lists only in-frame clones, some missing. The sample carries 150,000 to 200,000 clones, 85% recorded once. V gave up 0 bases and J gave up 4 bases; unmatched junction bases: 9. CDR1 is LGHNA, CDR2 YSLEER, per germline. This CDR3 comprises 16 residues. The sample comprised PBMCs. This rearrangement joins TRBV4-3 to TRBJ2-7; TRBD2 agrees at 7 bases. This sequence originates from a woman in her forties or fifties in good health and CMV-seronegative. The CDR3 loop reads CASSQDGGGGPYEQYF. DNA for the CDR3: TGCGCCAGCAGCCAAGATGGTGGGGGAGGGCCGTACGAGCAGTACTTC.